This T cell receptor (beta chain) is from a study of response to subunit inactivated influenza vaccine. Study-level points and caveats: After each seasonal influenza vaccination, few new T cells are recruited, the authors suggested.

With respect to this clonotype: Its antigen remains unidentified.

The CDR3 spans 17 residues. V lost 0 bases, J lost 4 bases, and 18 bases lay in between. CDR1 LGHDT and CDR2 YNNKEL come from the germline V gene (reference sequence). TCRdb used MiXCR to reprocess the RT-PCR reads, holding one entry per CDR3 protein. This sample has about 650,000 distinct CDR3 sequences, with 12% to 15% found just once. The sample in question was PBMCs from blood, obtained roughly 2 weeks before vaccination. This TCR was recovered from a man aged 50-59 years who received an inactivated influenza vaccine. This chain uses TRBV3-1 with TRBJ2-5; D is possibly TRBD2 (5 bases). In nucleotides, the CDR3 is TGTGCCAGCAGCCAAGACTATTGGCGATCCAGCGGAGAGACCCAGTACTTC. Translated: CASSQDYWRSSGETQYF.